The 31 T cell receptor beta chains reported below all come from one sample, sequenced in a study of cytomegalovirus exposure and HLA in healthy donors (dated by TCRdb to the late 2010s). The library was prepared using the immunoSEQ multiplex PCR assay. For the multiplex PCR, a mixture combining 60 forward primers for TCR Vbeta segments and 13 reverse primers for TCR Jbeta segments was used. Drawn from immuneACCESS, this table holds only the in-frame rearrangements with V and J called that TCRdb kept. Clones are partly lost; checked studies trace under half to an unresolved V gene and leave the rest unexplained. The sample data list roughly 250,000 clones, and roughly 80% of these were observed just once. Jointly, the top ten make up roughly 0.3% of the sample. The sequenced material came from PBMCs. These receptors came from a girl aged 2-15 years in good health and CMV-seronegative.

V is TRBV7-2 and J is TRBJ2-7; 8 nucleotides line up with TRBD1. CDR1 is SGHTA and CDR2 is FQGNSA in the germline V gene. The CDR3 runs 16 residues. V lost 5 bases to trimming and J lost 0 bases; unmatched junction nucleotides: 9. As DNA, the CDR3 is TGTGCCAGCAGCGAATTAGGGACAGGCGACTCCTACGAGCAGTACTTC. Protein product: CASSELGTGDSYEQYF.

The chain carries TRBV5-6 and TRBJ1-1, with D tentatively TRBD1 (5 bases). CDR1 is SGHDT, CDR2 YYEEEE, per germline. The CDR3 contains 16 residues. Trimming stripped 2 bases from V and 2 bases from J, with 16 bases between. CDR3 sequence: CASSFRPSGGNTEAFF. The CDR3 DNA follows: TGTGCCAGCAGCTTTCGCCCTTCCGGGGGAAACACTGAAGCTTTCTTT.

The chain joins TRBV4-1 to TRBJ1-2; 9 bases fit TRBD1. The V segment lost 6 bases and the J segment 5 bases; nucleotides outside the gene matches: 10. Germline-derived CDR1 and CDR2 are MGHRA and YSYEKL. CDR3 size: 15 residues. The DNA of the CDR3 is TGCGCCAGCAGAGCCGCCGGGACAGGGTATTATGGCTACACCTTC. Translation: CASRAAGTGYYGYTF.

A remark on this clone: At one of its ends the junction is not consistent with the germline gene, which may arise from a read error. This chain links TRBV7-9 with TRBJ1-1; no definite D call. The CDR3 contains 13 residues. The V gene's germline CDR1 is SEHNR and CDR2 FQNEAQ (reference sequence). The CDR3 spells CSSSLGQRTEAFF. The CDR3 nucleotides read TGTTCCAGCAGCTTAGGCCAGCGCACTGAAGCTTTCTTT. Full variable domain (rest looked up from reference TRBV7-9 and TRBJ1-1): DTGVSQNPRHKITKRGQNVTFRCDPISEHNRLYWYRQTLGQGPEFLTYFQNEAQLEKSRLLSDRFSAERPKGSFSTLEIQRTEQGDSAMYLCSSSLGQRTEAFFGQGTRLTVV.

On this clone: The junction shows a germline mismatch at one end, possibly a read error. Other nucleotide sequences in the sample specify the same CDR3. V is TRBV27 and J is TRBJ1-6; 7 positions agree with TRBD1. Germline assignment: CDR1 MNHEY and CDR2 SMNVEV (reference sequence). This CDR3 has 15 amino acids. The CDR3 region is CASSLGDSPNSPLHF. DNA of the CDR3: TGCGCCAGCAGTTTGGGGGACAGTCCCAATTCACCCCTCCACTTT.

The rearrangement links TRBV27 to TRBJ2-3, with D unclear. Trimming removed 3 bases from V and 3 bases from J, with 7 bases in between. From germline, CDR1 is MNHEY and CDR2 SMNVEV (reference sequence). This CDR3 comprises 13 residues. DNA for the CDR3: TGTGCCAGCAGTTTTAGCAGAACAGATACGCAGTATTTT. Translating it yields CASSFSRTDTQYF.

The CDR3 coding sequence is TGTGCCAGCCGCGGGACAGACCCTGATCAGCCCCAGCATTTT. Protein sequence: CASRGTDPDQPQHF. This chain joins TRBV14 and TRBJ1-5, with 7 bases lining up with TRBD1. With V trimmed by 8 bases and J by 5 bases, 9 bases remained unmatched. CDR3 length: 14 amino acids. The V gene's germline CDR1 is SGHDN and CDR2 FVKESK.

This chain links TRBV28 with TRBJ1-4, with D possibly being TRBD1 (5 bases). In germline, CDR1 is MDHEN, CDR2 SYDVKM. CDR3 length equals 14 residues. Deletions cut 5 bases from V and 12 bases from J, with 19 bases between. CDR3 sequence: CASSHPGQGRELFF. CDR3 bases: TGTGCCAGCAGTCACCCAGGGCAGGGCCGGGAACTGTTTTTT.

The chain has TRBV5-1 and TRBJ1-3; unclear D gene. Between the trimmed V and J ends, which lost 5 bases and 2 bases, there was a span of 8 bases. CDR1 and CDR2 from the germline V gene are SGHRS and YFSETQ. This CDR3 is 13 amino acids long. Written as DNA, the CDR3 is TGCGCCAGCAGTCGACAAGCTGGAAACACCATATATTTT. Its translation: CASSRQAGNTIYF.

The genes are TRBV6-5 and TRBJ1-1; TRBD1 is a possible D gene (6 bases). V lost 2 bases and J lost 6, with 7 bases in between. Germline lookup yields CDR1 MNHEY and CDR2 SVGAGI. The CDR3 is 12 amino acids. This CDR3 reads CASSYGGPEAFF. In DNA form, the CDR3 reads TGTGCCAGCAGTTACGGGGGCCCTGAAGCTTTCTTT.

This clone has a handful of counts. CDR3 in DNA: TGTGCCAGCATGGCTCCCCCAACGAACCACTGGAGTGGTGAAAAACTGTTTTTT. It is translated as CASMAPPTNHWSGEKLFF. The chain recombines TRBV2 with TRBJ1-4; D gene ambiguous. Between the trimmed V and J ends, which lost 7 bases and 7 bases, there was a span of 28 bases. This CDR3 is built from 18 residues. Germline-derived CDR1 and CDR2 are SNHLY and FYNNEI. Complete variable domain (other parts from reference TRBV2 and TRBJ1-4): EPEVTQTPSHQVTQMGQEVILRCVPISNHLYFYWYRQILGQKVEFLVSFYNNEISEKSEIFDDQFSVERPDGSNFTLKIRSTKLEDSAMYFCASMAPPTNHWSGEKLFFGSGTQLSVL.

The rearrangement joins TRBV28 to TRBJ2-2; possible D gene TRBD2, 6 bases. This CDR3 spans 13 amino acids. Germline V gene lookup returns CDR1 MDHEN and CDR2 SYDVKM. V lost 6 bases, J lost 8 bases, and 13 bases lay in between. DNA of the CDR3: TGTGCCAGCAGGGCGGGGTGGCGAGGGGAGCTGTTTTTT. It yields the protein CASRAGWRGELFF.

This chain uses TRBV27 with TRBJ2-3; TRBD1 matches 8 bases. With V trimmed by 6 bases and J by 5 bases, 19 bases remained unmatched. The germline V gene encodes CDR1 MNHEY and CDR2 SMNVEV (reference sequence). This CDR3 contains 18 residues. The CDR3 sequence: CASSFNAVRDRQQDTQYF. The DNA for the CDR3 is TGTGCCAGCAGCTTTAACGCCGTCAGGGACAGGCAACAAGATACGCAGTATTTT.

V and J are TRBV6-5 and TRBJ2-7; tentatively, D is TRBD1 (6 bases). The ends were cut back, 6 bases at V and 4 bases at J, with 10 bases in the middle. Germline V lookup: CDR1 MNHEY, CDR2 SVGAGI. The CDR3 length is 12 residues. The CDR3 nucleotides read TGTGCCAGCAGACAAACAGGGTACGAGCAGTACTTC. Amino acids: CASRQTGYEQYF.

This clone was detected once. The chain recombines TRBV11-2 with TRBJ1-4; D is perhaps TRBD1 (5 bases). V was cut by 0 bases and J by 2 bases, with 16 bases left in between. The CDR3 has 18 residues. The germline CDR1 and CDR2 sequences are SGHAT and FQNNGV. In DNA form, the CDR3 reads TGTGCCAGCAGCTTAGATGGCTTCCAGGGATCCACTAATGAAAAACTGTTTTTT. The encoded protein is CASSLDGFQGSTNEKLFF.

J is TRBJ2-2 and V is TRBV18; a weak D match, TRBD1 (6 bases). Germline CDR1 KGHSH, CDR2 LQKENI. V was clipped by 7 bases and J by 7 bases, with 19 bases between them. The CDR3 length is 15 residues. The CDR3 here is CASFHGRGRGGELFF. CDR3 in DNA: TGTGCCAGCTTCCACGGCAGGGGACGTGGCGGGGAGCTGTTTTTT.

Regarding this clone: A read error may produce the germline difference seen at one junction end. The chain links TRBV7-9 to TRBJ2-1; 10 bases are shared with TRBD2. The CDR3 has 16 amino acids. In germline, CDR1 is SEHNR, CDR2 FQNEAQ (reference sequence). The CDR3 DNA reads TGTTCCAGCAGCTTAGCTCCGGGACTAGCGCACAATGAGCAGTTCTTC. Its translation: CSSSLAPGLAHNEQFF.

The gene calls are TRBV2 and TRBJ1-4, with 10 nucleotides matching TRBD1. The CDR3 sequence is 15 residues long. V lost 6 bases to trimming and J lost 7 bases; unmatched junction nucleotides: 8. CDR1 SNHLY and CDR2 FYNNEI come from the germline V gene. As DNA, the CDR3 is TGTGCCAGCAGCATGCAGACAGGGGGCTTTGAAAAACTGTTTTTT. Its protein is CASSMQTGGFEKLFF. Supplemented by reference TRBV2 and TRBJ1-4, the full variable domain reads EPEVTQTPSHQVTQMGQEVILRCVPISNHLYFYWYRQILGQKVEFLVSFYNNEISEKSEIFDDQFSVERPDGSNFTLKIRSTKLEDSAMYFCASSMQTGGFEKLFFGSGTQLSVL.

The chain links TRBV10-3 to TRBJ1-2, with 7 bases aligning to TRBD1. The CDR3 totals 15 residues. V gave up 2 bases and J gave up 3 bases; unmatched junction bases: 6. Germline V gene sequence: CDR1 ENHRY, CDR2 SYGVKD. The CDR3 region has the DNA TGTGCCATCAGTGAGCGGGACAGTGAGTACTATGGCTACACCTTC. This gives the protein CAISERDSEYYGYTF.

The CDR3 sequence: CASSARSTQYF. The CDR3, as DNA: TGTGCCAGCAGCGCGCGTAGTACGCAGTATTTT. The rearrangement links TRBV7-8 to TRBJ2-3; D remains ambiguous. Germline CDR1 SGHVS, CDR2 FQNEAQ. Trimming took off 5 bases at V and 8 bases at J, with 8 bases between the two ends. The length of the CDR3 is 11 residues.

Only a few counts were recorded for this clone. This rearrangement joins TRBV7-9 to TRBJ2-7, with TRBD1 matching over 8 bases. The germline V gene has CDR1 SEHNR and CDR2 FQNEAQ (reference sequence). Trimming at V came to 5 bases and at J to 0 bases, leaving 6 bases not matched to a gene. CDR3 length: 15 residues. This CDR3 reads CASSEGQGDSYEQYF. The DNA for the CDR3 is TGTGCCAGCAGCGAAGGACAGGGAGACTCCTACGAGCAGTACTTC. Based on the CDR3 plus reference TRBV7-9 and TRBJ2-7, the full variable domain is DTGVSQNPRHKITKRGQNVTFRCDPISEHNRLYWYRQTLGQGPEFLTYFQNEAQLEKSRLLSDRFSAERPKGSFSTLEIQRTEQGDSAMYLCASSEGQGDSYEQYFGPGTRLTVT.

DNA for the CDR3: TGTGCCAGCAGCTTAGGCCAGGGGAGCCTATCGGGTGAAAAACTGTTTTTT. Protein: CASSLGQGSLSGEKLFF. The V gene is TRBV7-9, the J gene TRBJ1-4; D is perhaps TRBD1 (6 bases). Germline V gene sequence: CDR1 SEHNR, CDR2 FQNEAQ (reference sequence). Trimming stripped 1 base from V and 7 bases from J, with 19 bases between. This CDR3 is 17 amino acids long.

The chain carries TRBV6-1 and TRBJ2-2; 8 bases align to TRBD1. Trimming at V came to 3 bases and at J to 12 bases, leaving 6 bases not matched to a gene. The CDR3 contains 13 residues. Looked up from germline, CDR1 is MNHNS and CDR2 is SASEGT. CDR3 protein: CASSDPGGPKLFF. The DNA of the CDR3 is TGTGCCAGCAGTGACCCAGGGGGCCCCAAGCTGTTTTTT.

This clone has a single count. The rearrangement joins TRBV27 to TRBJ2-7, with TRBD2 matching over 8 bases. After removal of 7 bases from V and 3 bases from J, the junction contained 8 bases not matched to a gene. Looked up from germline, CDR1 is MNHEY and CDR2 is SMNVEV (reference sequence). The CDR3 length is 14 residues. The CDR3 is CASTVPGLDYEQYF. The CDR3 DNA reads as TGTGCCAGCACGGTACCGGGACTAGACTACGAGCAGTACTTC.

With regard to this clone: Relative to the germline gene, one junction end is altered; a read error may explain this. The chain employs TRBV7-9 and TRBJ2-2, with TRBD1 identical over 7 bases. This CDR3 region has 16 residues. Germline V lookup: CDR1 SEHNR, CDR2 FQNEAQ (reference sequence). For the CDR3, the DNA is TGTTCCAGCAGCCCCGACAGGGTCATGCATTCCGGGGAGCTGTTTTTT. As protein: CSSSPDRVMHSGELFF.

V usage is TRBV6-1 and J usage is TRBJ2-7, with 8 bases identical to TRBD1. This CDR3 region has 14 residues. CDR1 is MNHNS and CDR2 is SASEGT in the germline V gene. V was clipped by 7 bases and J by 6 bases; unmatched bases: 11. The CDR3 bases are TGTGCCAGCACTCGAGACAGGGGTTGGGGCGAGCAGTACTTC. Its translation is CASTRDRGWGEQYF.

The V call is TRBV5-4, the J call TRBJ2-7; 9 bases are shared with TRBD2. The CDR3 contains 14 residues. Germline V gene lookup returns CDR1 SGHNT and CDR2 YYREEE (reference sequence). Unmatched junction bases numbered 1, after V lost 2 bases and J lost 1 base. The CDR3 DNA follows: TGTGCCAGCAGCTTTCTAGCGGGATCCTACGAGCAGTACTTC. Translation: CASSFLAGSYEQYF. Using reference TRBV5-4 and TRBJ2-7 for the parts outside the CDR3, the full variable domain is ETGVTQSPTHLIKTRGQQVTLRCSSQSGHNTVSWYQQALGQGPQFIFQYYREEENGRGNFPPRFSGLQFPNYSSELNVNALELDDSALYLCASSFLAGSYEQYFGPGTRLTVT.

The chain links TRBV10-3 to TRBJ2-1; possibly TRBD1 for D (6 bases). This CDR3 has 14 residues. V was clipped by 5 bases and J by 7 bases, with 15 bases between them. Germline V gene data show CDR1 as ENHRY and CDR2 as SYGVKD. The CDR3 is CAISTGMLMNEQFF. As DNA, the CDR3 is TGTGCCATCAGTACAGGGATGCTTATGAATGAGCAGTTCTTC.

The rearrangement joins TRBV12-5 to TRBJ1-5; D possibly corresponds to TRBD1 (6 bases). Per the germline V gene, CDR1 is LGHNT and CDR2 is FRNRAP. The CDR3 sequence is 14 residues long. Trimming took 1 base from V and 9 from J, leaving 13 bases between them. The CDR3 sequence: CASGLAQGGGPQHF. Written as DNA, the CDR3 is TGTGCTAGTGGTTTGGCACAGGGTGGAGGGCCCCAGCATTTT. Full variable domain (remainder filled in from reference TRBV12-5 and TRBJ1-5): DARVTQTPRHKVTEMGQEVTMRCQPILGHNTVFWYRQTMMQGLELLAYFRNRAPLDDSGMPKDRFSAEMPDATLATLKIQPSEPRDSAVYFCASGLAQGGGPQHFGDGTRLSIL.

The rearrangement joins TRBV5-6 to TRBJ2-7; 10 bases are shared with TRBD1. CDR3 size: 18 residues. Trimming took 6 bases from V and 2 from J; bases not matched to a gene: 17. Germline V gives CDR1 SGHDT, CDR2 YYEEEE. The CDR3, as DNA: TGTGCCAGCAACCCCCACCTCTTTAGACAGGGGGCACCCTACGAGCAGTACTTC. It codes for CASNPHLFRQGAPYEQYF.

The chain uses TRBV7-8 and TRBJ2-7, with D possibly matching TRBD2 (6 bases). The CDR3 is 16 amino acids. In germline, CDR1 is SGHVS, CDR2 FQNEAQ. V dropped 5 bases and J dropped 4 bases, with 21 bases sitting between them. This CDR3 is CASSPFLGGDNYEQYF. CDR3 DNA sequence: TGTGCCAGCAGCCCATTCTTGGGCGGGGATAATTACGAGCAGTACTTC. The variable domain in full, with the rest retrieved from reference TRBV7-8 and TRBJ2-7, is GAGVSQSPRYKVAKRGQDVALRCDPISGHVSLFWYQQALGQGPEFLTYFQNEAQLDKSGLPSDRFFAERPEGSVSTLKIQRTQQEDSAVYLCASSPFLGGDNYEQYFGPGTRLTVT.